The 14 T cell receptor beta chains in this list originate from one sample, sequenced in a study of early stage breast cancer tumors. Here immunoSEQ multiplex PCR was the method, and the copy in TCRdb shows in-frame clones only, minus some. The table records over 25,000 clones, around 70% of them present only once. Sequencing was done on a sample of blood. The source is a person aged 50-59 years with breast cancer.

The chain has TRBV28 and TRBJ1-3; D not resolved. The V end lost 4 bases, the J end lost 0 bases, and 13 bases lay between the germline ends. CDR1 and CDR2 from the germline V gene are MDHEN and SYDVKM. The CDR3 sequence is 16 residues long. The CDR3 DNA is TGTGCCAGCAGTTCCCGTGATCCCAACTCTGGAAACACCATATATTTT. Translation gives CASSSRDPNSGNTIYF. Complete variable domain (other parts from reference TRBV28 and TRBJ1-3): DVKVTQSSRYLVKRTGEKVFLECVQDMDHENMFWYRQDPGLGLRLIYFSYDVKMKEKGDIPEGYSVSREKKERFSLILESASTNQTSMYLCASSSRDPNSGNTIYFGEGSWLTVV.

The table lists this clone with a few counts. This CDR3 reads CASSVDRVRGYTF. The CDR3 DNA is TGTGCCAGTAGTGTGGACAGGGTACGTGGCTACACCTTC. The chain couples TRBV19 to TRBJ1-2; 8 nucleotides line up with TRBD1. The CDR3 runs 13 residues. The germline V gene encodes CDR1 LNHDA and CDR2 SQIVND (reference sequence). V trimming: 5 bases; J trimming: 7 bases; junction bases outside the gene matches: 6.

V gene TRBV27 combines with J gene TRBJ2-2; TRBD1 agrees at 7 bases. Germline CDR1 reads MNHEY; CDR2 reads SMNVEV (reference sequence). The CDR3 covers 16 residues. Unmatched junction bases numbered 6, after V lost 4 bases and J lost 1 base. CDR3 residues: CASSSWGTENTGELFF. CDR3 sequence (DNA): TGTGCCAGCAGTTCCTGGGGGACAGAGAACACCGGGGAGCTGTTTTTT.

This clone turned up a few times. The CDR3: CASSLVPSEKLFF. The CDR3 coding sequence is TGCGCCAGCAGCTTGGTACCGAGTGAAAAACTGTTTTTT. This chain connects TRBV5-1 to TRBJ1-4; D is uncertain. In germline, CDR1 is SGHRS, CDR2 YFSETQ. The CDR3 runs to 13 residues. V was shortened by 0 bases and J by 7 bases, with 7 bases between the two germline ends.

The J gene is TRBJ1-1, the V gene TRBV5-1; D is possibly TRBD1 (5 bases). V was cut by 0 bases and J by 5 bases, with 14 bases left in between. The CDR3 has 15 amino acids. The V gene's germline CDR1 is SGHRS and CDR2 YFSETQ. DNA of the CDR3: TGCGCCAGCAGCTTGGATGGCAGGGTATATACTGAAGCTTTCTTT. This codes for CASSLDGRVYTEAFF. The whole variable domain, remainder taken from reference TRBV5-1 and TRBJ1-1, is KAGVTQTPRYLIKTRGQQVTLSCSPISGHRSVSWYQQTPGQGLQFLFEYFSETQRNKGNFPGRFSGRQFSNSRSEMNVSTLELGDSALYLCASSLDGRVYTEAFFGQGTRLTVV.

The chain is built from TRBV7-2 and TRBJ2-6, with 11 bases lining up with TRBD2. The CDR3 has 19 amino acids. J was trimmed by 3 bases and V by 5 bases; bases with no gene match: 12. Germline V gene sequence: CDR1 SGHTA, CDR2 FQGNSA. CDR3 in DNA: TGTGCCAGCAGCCCTCTTAGCGGGAGGGTCTGGGTTGGGGCCAACGTCCTGACTTTC. This sequence encodes CASSPLSGRVWVGANVLTF.

This chain's CDR3 is CASSLDTTGNEQFF. In DNA, the CDR3 is TGTGCCAGCAGCTTAGATACTACCGGGAATGAGCAGTTCTTC. This chain uses TRBV7-9 with TRBJ2-1; no clear D gene. Trimming shortened V by 1 base and J by 7 bases, and 11 bases separated the two germline ends. Germline loops: CDR1 SEHNR, CDR2 FQNEAQ (reference sequence). This CDR3 is built from 14 residues.

V usage is TRBV9 and J usage is TRBJ2-7; TRBD2 might be the D (5 bases). The germline CDR1 and CDR2 sequences are SGDLS and YYNGEE. CDR3 length: 14 residues. Trimming pared 4 bases from V and 2 bases from J, leaving 13 bases between. This chain's CDR3 is CASSPDPGTYEQYF. Written as DNA, the CDR3 is TGTGCCAGCAGCCCAGATCCGGGGACCTACGAGCAGTACTTC.

The chain combines TRBV2 with TRBJ2-5; a possible D gene is TRBD1 (6 bases). This CDR3 comprises 13 residues. V shed 4 bases and J shed 3 bases, with 9 bases lying between them. CDR1 is SNHLY and CDR2 is FYNNEI in the germline V gene. CDR3 coding DNA: TGTGCCAGCAGTGGGGCAGGGGAAGAGACCCAGTACTTC. This translates into CASSGAGEETQYF.

The V call is TRBV19, the J call TRBJ1-2; tentative D call: TRBD1 (5 bases). Trimming cost V 5 bases and J 5 bases, with 9 bases left between them. The CDR3 contains 12 residues. CDR1 and CDR2 from the germline V gene are LNHDA and SQIVND (reference sequence). This CDR3 is CASSSGQYGYTF. CDR3 coding DNA: TGTGCCAGTAGTTCAGGGCAGTATGGCTACACCTTC.

This chain joins TRBV14 and TRBJ2-3; D perhaps matches TRBD1 (6 bases). The CDR3 is 15 amino acids. Germline V gene sequence: CDR1 SGHDN, CDR2 FVKESK. V dropped 5 bases and J dropped 0 bases, with 12 bases sitting between them. CDR3 bases: TGTGCCAGCAGCAATAACAGGGCCAGCACAGATACGCAGTATTTT. Its protein product is CASSNNRASTDTQYF.

The genes are TRBV9 and TRBJ2-4; 7 bases fit TRBD1. This CDR3 is built from 17 residues. Germline V gene data show CDR1 as SGDLS and CDR2 as YYNGEE. The V gene end was trimmed by 0 bases and the J gene end by 0 bases; junction bases not matched to a gene: 6. The CDR3 nucleotides read TGTGCCAGCAGCGTAGGTCAGGGGGTGGGAGCCAAAAACATTCAGTACTTC. As protein: CASSVGQGVGAKNIQYF.

The rearrangement uses TRBV15 and TRBJ2-6; 7 bases line up with TRBD1. Germline CDR1 is LNHNV and CDR2 is YYDKDF (reference sequence). Unmatched junction bases numbered 4, after V lost 1 base and J lost 1 base. The CDR3 has 17 amino acids. CDR3 amino acids: CATSRAPTGSGANVLTF. The CDR3 region has the DNA TGTGCCACCAGCAGAGCACCGACAGGGTCTGGGGCCAACGTCCTGACTTTC.

This chain links TRBV19 with TRBJ1-1, with D perhaps matching TRBD1 (6 bases). Germline CDR1 reads LNHDA; CDR2 reads SQIVND (reference sequence). This CDR3 has 15 amino acids. V was cut by 5 bases and J by 0 bases, with 13 bases left in between. CDR3: CASSVQGSVNTEAFF. In nucleotides, the CDR3 is TGTGCCAGTAGTGTCCAGGGGAGCGTGAACACTGAAGCTTTCTTT.